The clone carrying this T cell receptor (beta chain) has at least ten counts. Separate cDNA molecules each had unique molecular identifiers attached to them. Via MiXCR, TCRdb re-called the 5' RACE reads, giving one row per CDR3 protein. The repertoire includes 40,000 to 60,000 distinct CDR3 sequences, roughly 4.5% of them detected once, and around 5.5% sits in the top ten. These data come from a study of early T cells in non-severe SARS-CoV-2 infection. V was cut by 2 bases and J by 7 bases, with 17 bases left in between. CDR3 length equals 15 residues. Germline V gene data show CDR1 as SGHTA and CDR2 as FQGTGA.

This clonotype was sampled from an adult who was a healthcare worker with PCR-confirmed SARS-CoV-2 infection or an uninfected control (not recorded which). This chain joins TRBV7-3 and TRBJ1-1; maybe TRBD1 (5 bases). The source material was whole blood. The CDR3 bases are TGTGCCAGCAGCTTAGCCGGTCCCGTTACAGGTGAAGCTTTCTTT. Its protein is CASSLAGPVTGEAFF.